The 32 T cell receptor beta chains below all came from one sample that was sequenced in a study of CD8 T cells in Susac syndrome. cDNA came from around 0.54 to 1 ug RNA primed by random hexamers. From the immunoSEQ multiplex PCR reads, TCRdb called clonotypes with MiXCR, one entry per CDR3 protein. The sample yields approximately 150,000 distinct CDR3 sequences, approximately 93% seen once. The sample consisted of CD4+ T cells from PBMCs. These receptors all come from a human donor in good health.

V is TRBV24-1 and J is TRBJ2-5; D gene ambiguous. The CDR3 has 17 amino acids. CDR1 is KGHDR and CDR2 is SFDVKD in the germline V gene. V lost 3 bases, J lost 4 bases, and 20 bases lay in between. The CDR3 protein is CATSDPATNYAIETQYF. CDR3 nucleotide sequence: TGTGCCACCAGTGATCCCGCGACAAACTATGCAATAGAGACCCAGTACTTC.

The CDR3 DNA reads as TGCAGTGCTACTTCGGGACCACGGGATACGCAGTATTTT. Its protein is CSATSGPRDTQYF. The chain employs TRBV20-1 and TRBJ2-3, with D perhaps given as TRBD1 or TRBD2 (5 bases each). This CDR3 has 13 residues. Germline CDR1 is DFQATT and CDR2 is SNEGSKA (reference sequence). Trimming left V 4 bases short and J 6 bases short, with 14 bases between.

The J gene is TRBJ1-2, the V gene TRBV7-9; unclear D gene. This CDR3 comprises 12 residues. The ends were cut back, 3 bases at V and 5 bases at J, with 7 bases in the middle. Germline CDR1 and CDR2: SEHNR and FQNEAQ (reference sequence). CDR3 nucleotide sequence: TGTGCCAGCAGCTTTTTGGGGTATGGCTACACCTTC. Translating gives CASSFLGYGYTF.

The gene calls are TRBV7-8 and TRBJ2-1, with D hard to call. Germline loops: CDR1 SGHVS, CDR2 FQNEAQ. Deletions cut 5 bases from V and 4 bases from J, with 12 bases between. This CDR3 has 14 residues. The CDR3 loop is CASSAGSRYNEQFF. The CDR3 nucleotides are TGTGCCAGCAGCGCCGGCTCTAGGTACAATGAGCAGTTCTTC.

The chain is built from TRBV5-4 and TRBJ1-2; possible D gene TRBD1, 5 bases. The germline V gene encodes CDR1 SGHNT and CDR2 YYREEE (reference sequence). CDR3 length equals 14 residues. Trimming removed 0 bases from V and 10 bases from J, with 16 bases in between. CDR3 loop: CASSLDGGGLYYTF. The DNA for the CDR3 is TGTGCCAGCAGCTTGGACGGGGGGGGATTATACTACACCTTC.

The chain uses TRBV18 and TRBJ2-4, with TRBD1 matching 7 bases. CDR3 length: 12 residues. Looked up from germline, CDR1 is KGHSH and CDR2 is LQKENI. The ends lost 2 bases at V and 16 bases at J; junction bases unmatched: 8. CDR3 nucleotides: TGTGCCAGCTCACCAGGCCCCGGGGACAGATACTTC. It encodes CASSPGPGDRYF.

This clonotype was detected only once. This chain uses TRBV3-1 with TRBJ1-2; D gene ambiguous. V was cut by 1 base and J by 6 bases, with 9 bases left in between. This CDR3 is 13 amino acids long. Germline assignment: CDR1 LGHDT and CDR2 YNNKEL (reference sequence). The DNA of the CDR3 is TGTGCCAGCAGCCAAGGGCAAAGGAATGGCTACACCTTC. Protein sequence: CASSQGQRNGYTF.

The gene calls are TRBV2 and TRBJ2-3; no definite D call. Germline CDR1 reads SNHLY; CDR2 reads FYNNEI. The CDR3 totals 15 residues. V was clipped by 2 bases and J by 6 bases, with 15 bases between them. CDR3 sequence: CASSEQSTMGDTQYF. CDR3 DNA sequence: TGTGCCAGCAGTGAACAGTCTACGATGGGGGATACGCAGTATTTT.

The CDR3 protein is CASSLKGEQYF. CDR3 sequence (DNA): TGTGCCAGCAGTTTAAAGGGCGAGCAGTACTTC. The chain carries TRBV12-3 or TRBV12-4 and TRBJ2-7; no reliable D call. V lost 2 bases and J 6 bases, leaving 5 bases between the germline ends. This CDR3 contains 11 residues.

The rearrangement joins TRBV14 to TRBJ1-4, with a tentative D call TRBD1 (5 bases). The CDR3 extends over 13 amino acids. Between the trimmed V and J ends, which lost 0 bases and 16 bases, there was a span of 15 bases. Per germline, CDR1 SGHDN and CDR2 FVKESK. The CDR3 nucleotides are TGTGCCAGCAGCCAAGATATATTAGGGGATGCGTTTTTT. Amino acids: CASSQDILGDAFF.

The V and J genes are TRBV30 and TRBJ1-1; D remains unclear. The CDR3 length is 13 residues. Trimming shortened V by 2 bases and J by 7 bases, and 14 bases separated the two germline ends. CDR1 GTSNPN and CDR2 SVGIG come from the germline V gene (reference sequence). As DNA, the CDR3 is TGTGCCTGGAGTCCCGGGCCTGTGAATGAAGCTTTCTTT. Translated: CAWSPGPVNEAFF.

The chain uses TRBV11-2 and TRBJ1-2; no firm D call. Deletions cut 0 bases from V and 8 bases from J, with 10 bases between. The length of the CDR3 is 13 residues. From germline, CDR1 is SGHAT and CDR2 FQNNGV. Here the CDR3 reads CASSLELEGGYTF. CDR3 in DNA: TGTGCCAGCAGCTTAGAGCTGGAAGGCGGCTACACCTTC.

The V and J genes are TRBV10-1 and TRBJ2-2; possible D gene TRBD2, 5 bases. Germline CDR1 reads WNHNN; CDR2 reads SYGVQD (reference sequence). Trimming took off 6 bases at V and 2 bases at J, with 10 bases between the two ends. The CDR3 loop spans 14 amino acids. CDR3 in amino acids: CASREDLNTGELFF. The CDR3 nucleotides are TGCGCCAGCAGGGAGGACTTAAACACCGGGGAGCTGTTTTTT.

This sequence joins TRBV29-1 and TRBJ1-2; D possibly corresponds to TRBD1 (5 bases). This CDR3 has 15 amino acids. CDR1 and CDR2 (germline): SQVTM, ANQGSEA. V was cut by 1 base and J by 6 bases, with 18 bases left in between. The CDR3 protein is CSVEGGSLGVDGYTF. The CDR3 DNA is TGCAGCGTTGAAGGGGGGTCCCTCGGCGTGGATGGCTACACCTTC.

The gene calls are TRBV3-1 and TRBJ2-7; D remains unclear. The CDR3 sequence is 13 residues long. Germline V lookup: CDR1 LGHDT, CDR2 YNNKEL (reference sequence). The V end lost 4 bases, the J end lost 2 bases, and 9 bases lay between the germline ends. This chain's CDR3 is CASSPNGAYEQYF. DNA for the CDR3: TGTGCCAGCAGCCCAAACGGAGCCTACGAGCAGTACTTC.

V usage is TRBV27 and J usage is TRBJ2-1, with 10 bases lining up with TRBD2. This CDR3 has 14 residues. V shed 6 bases and J 6 bases; nucleotides not matched to a gene: 5. Germline assignment: CDR1 MNHEY and CDR2 SMNVEV (reference sequence). DNA of the CDR3: TGTGCCAGCAGACTTAGCGGGAGGTCCAATGAGCAGTTCTTC. Residues: CASRLSGRSNEQFF.

The CDR3 sequence: CAISQGTTNEKLFF. The DNA for the CDR3 is TGTGCCATCAGCCAGGGTACAACTAATGAAAAACTGTTTTTT. The chain employs TRBV10-3 and TRBJ1-4; D perhaps matches TRBD1 (5 bases). V lost 6 bases and J lost 0, with 8 bases in between. Per the germline V gene, CDR1 is ENHRY and CDR2 is SYGVKD. The CDR3 spans 14 residues.

The chain links TRBV19 to TRBJ1-2; TRBD1 matches at 8 bases. The CDR3 extends over 15 amino acids. After removal of 5 bases from V and 2 bases from J, the junction contained 7 bases not matched to a gene. CDR1 and CDR2 from the germline V gene are LNHDA and SQIVND (reference sequence). DNA for the CDR3: TGTGCCAGTAGTGTTGGACAGGGCGCCAACTATGGCTACACCTTC. The encoded protein is CASSVGQGANYGYTF.

The chain employs TRBV18 and TRBJ2-7, with 9 bases identical to TRBD1. This CDR3 is 14 amino acids long. CDR1 KGHSH and CDR2 LQKENI come from the germline V gene. J lost 0 bases, V lost 6 bases, and 3 bases had no gene match. DNA for the CDR3: TGTGCCAGCTCGTGGACAGGGGACTCCTACGAGCAGTACTTC. This codes for CASSWTGDSYEQYF.

The gene calls are TRBV24-1 and TRBJ2-1, with a tentative D call TRBD1 (5 bases). V was cut by 4 bases and J by 9 bases, with 9 bases left in between. Germline-derived CDR1 and CDR2 are KGHDR and SFDVKD. This CDR3 has 12 amino acids. CDR3 sequence: CATSEGRGEQFF. The CDR3 DNA reads as TGTGCCACCAGTGAGGGTAGGGGTGAGCAGTTCTTC.

The V gene is TRBV19, the J gene TRBJ2-2; TRBD1 matches at 7 bases. Looked up from germline, CDR1 is LNHDA and CDR2 is SQIVND (reference sequence). The CDR3 extends over 15 amino acids. Losses at the gene ends were 9 bases for V and 0 bases for J; bases not matched to a gene: 7. Written as DNA, the CDR3 is TGTGCCAGCCAGCCCGGGACAGCGAACACCGGGGAGCTGTTTTTT. It is translated as CASQPGTANTGELFF.

V and J are TRBV20-1 and TRBJ2-1; D remains ambiguous. The CDR3 loop spans 14 amino acids. The germline gives CDR1 DFQATT, CDR2 SNEGSKA (reference sequence). Trimming removed 3 bases from V and 0 bases from J, with 9 bases in between. The CDR3, as DNA: TGCAGTGCTAGTCGGTTGAGCTCCTACAATGAGCAGTTCTTC. It is translated as CSASRLSSYNEQFF.

The rearrangement links TRBV12-3 or TRBV12-4 to TRBJ2-3, with 10 positions matching TRBD2. The CDR3 extends over 14 amino acids. The junction had 2 bases not matched to a gene; V was cut back by 4 bases and J by 4 bases. The CDR3 DNA reads TGTGCCAGCAGTTGGACTAGCGGTTCAGATACGCAGTATTTT. Translated, it gives CASSWTSGSDTQYF.

V and J are TRBV12-3 or TRBV12-4 and TRBJ2-3; D is undetermined. V lost 6 bases and J lost 10, with 14 bases in between. There are 12 residues in the CDR3. As DNA, the CDR3 is TGTGCCAGCAGACATCCAACCGGATCGCAGTATTTT. Its protein product is CASRHPTGSQYF.

The chain has TRBV6-1 and TRBJ2-5; D uncertain. Trimming cost V 6 bases and J 0 bases, with 20 bases left between them. Germline CDR1 reads MNHNS; CDR2 reads SASEGT. CDR3 size: 17 residues. In DNA, the CDR3 is TGTGCCAGCAGCACGACCGCCGTCTTAGATTACCAAGAGACCCAGTACTTC. This encodes CASSTTAVLDYQETQYF.

The chain joins TRBV20-1 to TRBJ2-4, with D maybe TRBD1 (6 bases). There are 13 residues in the CDR3. Germline V gene sequence: CDR1 DFQATT, CDR2 SNEGSKA (reference sequence). V gave up 1 base and J gave up 4 bases, with 8 bases separating them. The CDR3 DNA reads as TGCAGTGCTAGAGTAGGGGGTAAAAACATTCAGTACTTC. Encoded protein: CSARVGGKNIQYF.

V is TRBV5-4 and J is TRBJ2-7, with D tentatively TRBD1 or TRBD2 (5 bases each). CDR1 and CDR2 from the germline V gene are SGHNT and YYREEE (reference sequence). The CDR3 spans 14 residues. V was pared by 1 base and J by 8 bases, with 16 bases between. This chain's CDR3 is CASSLTGTLHKQYF. CDR3 bases: TGTGCCAGCAGCTTGACCGGGACCCTTCACAAGCAGTACTTC.

The chain combines TRBV7-6 with TRBJ1-1; 8 bases match TRBD1. Germline lookup yields CDR1 SGHVS and CDR2 FNYEAQ. The V gene end was trimmed by 5 bases and the J gene end by 4 bases; junction bases not matched to a gene: 6. CDR3 length equals 14 residues. The CDR3 here is CASSGWTGSTEAFF. CDR3 nucleotides: TGTGCCAGCAGCGGTTGGACAGGGAGCACTGAAGCTTTCTTT.

The chain is built from TRBV27 and TRBJ2-7; D remains ambiguous. The CDR3 consists of 14 residues. Germline CDR1 reads MNHEY; CDR2 reads SMNVEV (reference sequence). Trimming removed 0 bases from V and 0 bases from J, with 6 bases in between. The CDR3 here is CASSLSGISYEQYF. For the CDR3, the DNA is TGTGCCAGCAGTTTATCTGGCATCTCCTACGAGCAGTACTTC.

The chain links TRBV7-3 to TRBJ2-1; D not certain. There are 15 residues in the CDR3. In germline, CDR1 is SGHTA, CDR2 FQGTGA. Trimming took 8 bases from V and 7 from J, leaving 21 bases between them. The CDR3 nucleotides read TGTGCCAGCGGGTTGGGCCGATATGGGTCAAATGAGCAGTTCTTC. Amino acids: CASGLGRYGSNEQFF.

This sequence joins TRBV18 and TRBJ2-7, with D tentatively TRBD1 (5 bases). The length of the CDR3 is 13 residues. Trimming took off 4 bases at V and 3 bases at J, with 10 bases between the two ends. CDR1 and CDR2 from the germline V gene are KGHSH and LQKENI. In DNA form, the CDR3 reads TGTGCCAGCTCACAGAGACAGCTCTACGAGCAGTACTTC. Encoded protein: CASSQRQLYEQYF.

The chain combines TRBV7-3 with TRBJ2-2; no clear D. This CDR3 is built from 15 residues. Germline V gene lookup returns CDR1 SGHTA and CDR2 FQGTGA. V lost 5 bases and J 0 bases, leaving 10 bases between the germline ends. This CDR3 reads CASSPATTNTGELFF. CDR3 in DNA: TGTGCCAGCAGCCCAGCCACCACGAACACCGGGGAGCTGTTTTTT.